The entry below describes one T cell receptor (beta chain). Data came from immunoSEQ multiplex PCR; TCRdb stores just in-frame clones and leaves some out. The repertoire includes about 34,000 clones, roughly 93% of them detected once, and over 10% sits in the top ten. The entry originates in a study of T cells in tuberculosis. Turning to the study itself: The T cells targeted glucose monomycolate, a mycobacterial lipid, via CD1B. PBMC were archived before or within 7 days of starting treatment.

V was cut by 6 bases and J by 4 bases, with 12 bases left in between. The CDR3 has 13 amino acids. CDR1 MNHEY and CDR2 SMNVEV come from the germline V gene (reference sequence). Time point here: new active TB diagnosis, blood taken before or within 7 days of starting treatment. Positive smear microscopy and/or M. tuberculosis culture confirmed active disease. The material sequenced was PBMCs, taken at tuberculosis diagnosis. The chain couples TRBV27 to TRBJ1-1; tentative D call: TRBD1 (5 bases). The sequence came from an adult with tuberculosis. The CDR3 spells CASSPVQGTEAFF. Here the CDR3 DNA reads TGTGCCAGCAGCCCTGTCCAGGGCACTGAAGCTTTCTTT.